Presented here are 9 T cell receptor beta chains from one specimen sequenced in a study of identical twins. TCRdb independently ran MiXCR on the 5' RACE reads; one entry per CDR3 protein. The repertoire consists of about 1.7 million distinct CDR3 sequences, with 32% occurring once and the leading ten covering 0.25% to 0.3%. Sequenced: cord blood. These TCRs come from a newborn girl in good health.

This chain links TRBV28 with TRBJ2-5, with D possibly matching TRBD2 (5 bases). The germline V gene has CDR1 MDHEN and CDR2 SYDVKM. The CDR3 covers 13 residues. V lost 3 bases to trimming and J lost 9 bases, with 14 bases between them. The CDR3 coding sequence is TGTGCCAGCAGTTTCATCTTTGCGGGTGCCCAGTACTTC. This encodes CASSFIFAGAQYF.

Notes on this clonotype: An end of the junction differs from the germline gene, which may be a read error. The chain employs TRBV12-3 or TRBV12-4 and TRBJ2-3; D might be TRBD2 (6 bases). The CDR3 contains 14 residues. The CDR3 region is CASRPGLPPDAQYF. In DNA, the CDR3 is TGTGCCAGCAGACCGGGACTCCCCCCAGATGCGCAGTATTTT.

V is TRBV3-1 and J is TRBJ1-5; 8 bases are shared with TRBD1. Germline values: CDR1 LGHDT, CDR2 YNNKEL (reference sequence). Unmatched junction bases numbered 4, after V lost 4 bases and J lost 5 bases. This CDR3 comprises 14 residues. The CDR3 reads CASSLTGADQPQHF. CDR3 DNA: TGTGCCAGCAGCCTGACAGGGGCGGATCAGCCCCAGCATTTT.

The V gene is TRBV27, the J gene TRBJ2-7; 12 bases match TRBD2. Germline loops: CDR1 MNHEY, CDR2 SMNVEV (reference sequence). CDR3 length: 16 amino acids. Trimming cost V 3 bases and J 2 bases; bases outside gene matches: 5. CDR3 nucleotide sequence: TGTGCCAGCAGTTTTTATCTAGCGGGAGGGCCCTACGAGCAGTACTTC. Encoded protein: CASSFYLAGGPYEQYF.

This clonotype was observed a handful of times. The chain has TRBV6-6 and TRBJ2-7; D is unclear. Between the trimmed V and J ends, which lost 6 bases and 5 bases, there was a span of 11 bases. The CDR3 covers 12 residues. Germline-derived CDR1 and CDR2 are MNHNY and SVGAGI (reference sequence). CDR3 loop: CASSPVVNEQYF. The CDR3 coding sequence is TGTGCCAGCAGCCCCGTGGTGAACGAGCAGTACTTC.

With respect to this clonotype: Given the absence of the conserved phenylalanine or tryptophan at the CDR3 end, a read error is likely. The V and J genes are TRBV9 and TRBJ2-3; D is possibly TRBD2 (5 bases). CDR1 is SGDLS, CDR2 YYNGEE, per germline. V lost 1 base and J 4 bases, leaving 10 bases between the germline ends. CDR3 size: 14 residues. CDR3 amino acids: CASSVKDFSDTQYI. CDR3 in DNA: TGTGCCAGCAGCGTAAAGGACTTTTCAGATACGCAGTATATT.

In regard to this clonotype: A much larger clone lies a single base off, so this may be a read error. The chain has TRBV20-1 and TRBJ2-4; maybe TRBD2 (5 bases). The end of the DNA fits TRBJ2-7 better, so the J call may be wrong. The CDR3 extends over 14 amino acids. Germline V gene sequence: CDR1 DFQATT, CDR2 SNEGSKA (reference sequence). The CDR3: CSARPGIGSYEQYF. CDR3 coding DNA: TGCAGTGCTAGACCCGGGATTGGGTCCTACGAGCAGTACTTC.

This rearrangement joins TRBV21-1 to TRBJ2-7; TRBD1 was called by the table and not checked on the DNA. TRBV21-1 is a pseudogene segment. The CDR3 sequence is 17 residues long. Written as DNA, the CDR3 is TGTGCCAGCAGCAAAGTAGGGGACAGGCGGAGCTCCTACGAGCAGTACTTC. The encoded protein is CASSKVGDRRSSYEQYF.

This chain uses TRBV20-1 with TRBJ1-2, with TRBD1 matching 7 bases. Germline V gene data show CDR1 as DFQATT and CDR2 as SNEGSKA (reference sequence). This CDR3 spans 13 amino acids. V gave up 3 bases and J gave up 8 bases; unmatched junction bases: 9. The CDR3 sequence is CSAREGGVRGYTF. The CDR3 DNA reads as TGCAGTGCTAGGGAAGGGGGCGTAAGGGGCTACACCTTC.